The sequence of this TCR beta chain was determined in a study of T cells expressing NK-cell markers. Study in general: Sorted CD3+CD56+NKG2C+, CD3+CD56+NKG2C- and CD3+CD56-NKG2C+ T cells supplied TCR beta repertoires. Eight donors were sequenced, seven testing HCMV-seropositive and one testing seronegative.

Germline assignment: CDR1 SQVTM and CDR2 ANQGSEA. The CDR3 contains 14 residues. The TCR beta cDNA came from 5'RACE template switching with UMIs. TCRdb re-called the 5' RACE reads and gives one entry per CDR3 protein, without DNA. This sample's clone table lists 300,000 or so distinct CDR3 sequences. The genes are TRBV29-1 and TRBJ2-5; the D gene TCRdb calls, TRBD2, cannot be checked with no DNA. The source material was blood T cells: a sorted CD56 or NKG2C T cell subset, CD4+ or CD8+ T cells, or bulk PBMC T cells (not recorded which). This receptor was identified in a woman between 18 and 69 years old in good health. The CDR3 sequence: CSVVKRGGQETQYF.